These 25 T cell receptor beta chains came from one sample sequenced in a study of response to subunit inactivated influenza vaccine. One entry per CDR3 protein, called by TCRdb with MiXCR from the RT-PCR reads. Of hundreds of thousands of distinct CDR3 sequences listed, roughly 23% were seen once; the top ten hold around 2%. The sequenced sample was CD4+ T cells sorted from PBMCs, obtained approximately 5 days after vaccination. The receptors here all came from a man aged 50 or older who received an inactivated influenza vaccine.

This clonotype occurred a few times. The CDR3 sequence is CSVGGYGYTF. The CDR3 DNA reads TGCAGCGTGGGAGGATATGGCTACACCTTC. This chain connects TRBV29-1 to TRBJ1-2; D remains ambiguous. Germline V gene lookup returns CDR1 SQVTM and CDR2 ANQGSEA. This CDR3 comprises 10 residues. Deletions cut 6 bases from V and 5 bases from J, with 7 bases between.

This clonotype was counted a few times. This CDR3 is CASSLPAGGVTDTQYF. CDR3 in DNA: TGTGCCAGCAGCTTACCAGCGGGAGGGGTCACAGATACGCAGTATTTT. This chain connects TRBV12-3 or TRBV12-4 to TRBJ2-3, with TRBD2 matching over 10 bases. This CDR3 has 16 amino acids. The trim removed 6 bases at V and 2 bases at J, leaving 8 bases unmatched.

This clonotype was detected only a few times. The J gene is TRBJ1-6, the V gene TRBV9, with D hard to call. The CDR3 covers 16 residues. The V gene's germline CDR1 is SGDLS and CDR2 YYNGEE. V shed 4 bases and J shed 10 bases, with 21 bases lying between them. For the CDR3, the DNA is TGTGCCAGCAGCCCAACATCATGGGTAGGAGGGTCACCCCTCCACTTT. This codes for CASSPTSWVGGSPLHF.

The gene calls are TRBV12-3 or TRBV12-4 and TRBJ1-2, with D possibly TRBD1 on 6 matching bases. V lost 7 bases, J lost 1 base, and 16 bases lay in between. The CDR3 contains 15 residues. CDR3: CASNRGRGYNYGYTF. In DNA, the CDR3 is TGTGCCAGCAATAGGGGCAGGGGTTATAACTATGGCTACACCTTC.

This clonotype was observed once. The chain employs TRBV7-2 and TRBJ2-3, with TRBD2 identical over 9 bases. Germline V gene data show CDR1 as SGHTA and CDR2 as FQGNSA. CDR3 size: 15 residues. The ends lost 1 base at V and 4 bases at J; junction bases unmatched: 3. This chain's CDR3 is CASSLERGVSDTQYF. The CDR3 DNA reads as TGTGCCAGCAGCTTAGAGCGGGGGGTGTCAGATACGCAGTATTTT.

CDR3 sequence reads: CASSLGTTGYNEQFF. The CDR3 DNA reads TGTGCCAGCAGCTTGGGGACTACCGGGTACAATGAGCAGTTCTTC. The chain has TRBV5-5 and TRBJ2-1; a weak D match, TRBD2 (6 bases). The CDR3 runs 15 residues. CDR1 is SGHKS, CDR2 YYEKEE, per germline (reference sequence). Trimming pared 0 bases from V and 4 bases from J, leaving 11 bases between.

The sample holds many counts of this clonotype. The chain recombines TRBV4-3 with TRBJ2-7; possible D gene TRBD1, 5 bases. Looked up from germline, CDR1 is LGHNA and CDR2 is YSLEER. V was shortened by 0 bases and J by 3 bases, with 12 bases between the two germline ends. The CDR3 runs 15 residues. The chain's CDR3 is CASSQDAQGDYEQYF. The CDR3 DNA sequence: TGCGCCAGCAGCCAAGATGCCCAGGGTGACTACGAGCAGTACTTC.

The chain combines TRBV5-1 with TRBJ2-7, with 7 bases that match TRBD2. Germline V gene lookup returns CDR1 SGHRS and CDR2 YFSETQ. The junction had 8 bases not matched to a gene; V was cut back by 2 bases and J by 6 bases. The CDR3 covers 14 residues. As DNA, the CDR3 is TGCGCCAGCAGCTTTCAAGGGTCGGGGGGCGAGCAGTACTTC. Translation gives CASSFQGSGGEQYF.

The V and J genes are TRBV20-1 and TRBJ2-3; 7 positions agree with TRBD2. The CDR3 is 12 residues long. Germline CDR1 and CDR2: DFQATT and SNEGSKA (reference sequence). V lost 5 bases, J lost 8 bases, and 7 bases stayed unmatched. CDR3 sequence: CSAFGTKPTQYF. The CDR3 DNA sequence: TGCAGTGCTTTCGGGACTAAACCTACGCAGTATTTT.

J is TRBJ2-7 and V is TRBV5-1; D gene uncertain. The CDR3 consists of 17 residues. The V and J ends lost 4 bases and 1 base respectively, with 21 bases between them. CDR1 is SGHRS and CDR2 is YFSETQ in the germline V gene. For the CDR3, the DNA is TGCGCCAGCAGCCCCCTGCTAGGGAATGGGCGGTCCTACGAGCAGTACTTC. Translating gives CASSPLLGNGRSYEQYF.

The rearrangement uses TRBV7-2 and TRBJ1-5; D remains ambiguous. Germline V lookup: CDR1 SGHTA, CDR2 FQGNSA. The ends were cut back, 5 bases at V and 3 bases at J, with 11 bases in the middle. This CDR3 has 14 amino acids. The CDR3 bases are TGTGCCAGCAGCCAAGGACTGAACAATCAGCCCCAGCATTTT. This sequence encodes CASSQGLNNQPQHF.

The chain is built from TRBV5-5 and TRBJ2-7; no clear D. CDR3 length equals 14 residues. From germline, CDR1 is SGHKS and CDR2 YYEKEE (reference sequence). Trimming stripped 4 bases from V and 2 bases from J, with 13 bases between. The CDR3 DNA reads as TGTGCCAGCAGCCAGACATGGGCGGCCTACGAGCAGTACTTC. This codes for CASSQTWAAYEQYF.

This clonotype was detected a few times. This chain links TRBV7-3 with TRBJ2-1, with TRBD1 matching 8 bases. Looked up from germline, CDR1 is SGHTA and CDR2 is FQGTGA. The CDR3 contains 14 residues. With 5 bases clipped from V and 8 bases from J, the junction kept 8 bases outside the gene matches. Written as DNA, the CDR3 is TGTGCCAGCAGCCCCCATAACAGGGGGGATGAGCAGTTCTTC. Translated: CASSPHNRGDEQFF.

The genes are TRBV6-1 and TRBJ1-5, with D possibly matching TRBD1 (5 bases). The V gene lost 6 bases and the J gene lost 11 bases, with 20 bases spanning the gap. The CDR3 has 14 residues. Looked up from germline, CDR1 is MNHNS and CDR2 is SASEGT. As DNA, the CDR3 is TGTGCCAGCAGCCAGTCGGGACGGATCCTGTCCCAGCATTTT. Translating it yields CASSQSGRILSQHF.

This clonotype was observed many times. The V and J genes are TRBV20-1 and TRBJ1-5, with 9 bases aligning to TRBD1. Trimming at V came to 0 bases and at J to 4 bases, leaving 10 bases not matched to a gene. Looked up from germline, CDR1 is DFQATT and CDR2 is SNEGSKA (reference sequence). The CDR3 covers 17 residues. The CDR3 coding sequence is TGCAGTGCTAGAGATGGAAACAGGGGGCGCAGGAATCAGCCCCAGCATTTT. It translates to CSARDGNRGRRNQPQHF.

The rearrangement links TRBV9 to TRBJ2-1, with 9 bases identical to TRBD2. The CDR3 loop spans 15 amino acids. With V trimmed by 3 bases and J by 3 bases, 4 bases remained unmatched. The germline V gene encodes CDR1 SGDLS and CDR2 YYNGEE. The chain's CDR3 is CASSETSGVYNEQFF. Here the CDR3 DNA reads TGTGCCAGCAGCGAGACTAGCGGTGTCTACAATGAGCAGTTCTTC.

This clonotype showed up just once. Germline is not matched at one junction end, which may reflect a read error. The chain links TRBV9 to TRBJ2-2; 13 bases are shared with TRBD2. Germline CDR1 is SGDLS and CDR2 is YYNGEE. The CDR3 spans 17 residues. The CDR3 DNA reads TGTGTCAGCAGCGTACCTGGGACTAGCGGGATCACCGGGGAGCTGTTTTTT. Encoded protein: CVSSVPGTSGITGELFF.

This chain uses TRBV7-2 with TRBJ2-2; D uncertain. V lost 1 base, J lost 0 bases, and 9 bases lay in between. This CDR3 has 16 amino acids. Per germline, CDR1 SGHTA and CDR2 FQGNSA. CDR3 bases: TGTGCCAGCAGCTTAGAAAGTACCGCGAACACCGGGGAGCTGTTTTTT. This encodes CASSLESTANTGELFF.

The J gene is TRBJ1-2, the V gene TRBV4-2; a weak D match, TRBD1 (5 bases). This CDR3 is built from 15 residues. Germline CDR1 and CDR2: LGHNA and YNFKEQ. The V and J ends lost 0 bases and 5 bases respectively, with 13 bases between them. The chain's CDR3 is CASSQDRRQHYGYTF. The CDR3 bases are TGTGCCAGCAGCCAAGATCGGAGACAGCATTATGGCTACACCTTC.

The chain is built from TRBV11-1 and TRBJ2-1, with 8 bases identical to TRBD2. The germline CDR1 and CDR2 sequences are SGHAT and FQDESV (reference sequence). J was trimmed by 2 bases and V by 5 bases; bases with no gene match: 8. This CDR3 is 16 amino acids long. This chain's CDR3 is CASSERGGLTYNEQFF. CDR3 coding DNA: TGTGCCAGCAGCGAACGCGGGGGGTTAACCTACAATGAGCAGTTCTTC.

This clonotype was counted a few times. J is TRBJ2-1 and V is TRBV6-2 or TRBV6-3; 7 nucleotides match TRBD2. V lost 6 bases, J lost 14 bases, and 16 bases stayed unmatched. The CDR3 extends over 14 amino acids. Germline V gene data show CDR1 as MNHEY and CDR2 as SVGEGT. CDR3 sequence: CASSLRDRLALKFF. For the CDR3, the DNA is TGTGCCAGCAGCTTGAGGGATAGACTAGCCCTAAAGTTCTTC.

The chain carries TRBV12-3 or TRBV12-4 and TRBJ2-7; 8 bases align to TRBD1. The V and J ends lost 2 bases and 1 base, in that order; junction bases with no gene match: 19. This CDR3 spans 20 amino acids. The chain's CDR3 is CASSLFPRSHGTGQSYEQYF. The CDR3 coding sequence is TGTGCCAGCAGTTTATTCCCCCGTTCTCACGGGACAGGACAATCCTACGAGCAGTACTTC.

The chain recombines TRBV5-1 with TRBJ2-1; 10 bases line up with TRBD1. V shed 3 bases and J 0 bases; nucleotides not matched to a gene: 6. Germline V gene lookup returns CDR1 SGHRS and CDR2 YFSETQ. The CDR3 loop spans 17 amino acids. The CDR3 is CASSSLDRGPSYNEQFF. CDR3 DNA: TGCGCCAGCAGCTCCCTAGACAGGGGGCCCTCCTACAATGAGCAGTTCTTC.

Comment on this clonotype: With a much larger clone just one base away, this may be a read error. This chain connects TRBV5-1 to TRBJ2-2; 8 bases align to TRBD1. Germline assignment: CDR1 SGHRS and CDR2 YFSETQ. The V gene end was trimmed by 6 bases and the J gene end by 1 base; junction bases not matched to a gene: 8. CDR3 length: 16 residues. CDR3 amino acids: CASNITGTGNTGELFF. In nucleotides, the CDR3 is TGCGCCAGCAACATAACCGGGACAGGGAACACCGGGGAGCTGTTTTTT.

The CDR3, as DNA: TGTGCCAGCAGCCAGGGCGTTGGGACAGGCTATGGCTACACCTTC. Amino acids: CASSQGVGTGYGYTF. This sequence joins TRBV3-1 and TRBJ1-2; the match to TRBD1 covers 8 bases. V lost 3 bases to trimming and J lost 4 bases; unmatched junction nucleotides: 7. The CDR3 runs to 15 residues. From germline, CDR1 is LGHDT and CDR2 YNNKEL (reference sequence).